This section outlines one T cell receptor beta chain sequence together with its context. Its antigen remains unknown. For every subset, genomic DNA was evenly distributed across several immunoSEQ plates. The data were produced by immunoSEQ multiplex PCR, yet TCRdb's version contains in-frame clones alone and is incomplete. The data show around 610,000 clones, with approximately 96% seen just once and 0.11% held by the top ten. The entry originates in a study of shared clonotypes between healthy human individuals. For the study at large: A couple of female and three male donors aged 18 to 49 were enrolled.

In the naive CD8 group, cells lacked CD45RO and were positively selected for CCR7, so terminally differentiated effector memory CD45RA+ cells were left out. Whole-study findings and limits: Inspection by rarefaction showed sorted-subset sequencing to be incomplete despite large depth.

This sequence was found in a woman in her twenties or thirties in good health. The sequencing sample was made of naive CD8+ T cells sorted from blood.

The CDR3 DNA sequence: TGCGCCAGCAGCCAAACTAGACAGGGTGGCACCTACGAGCAGTACTTC. This gives the protein CASSQTRQGGTYEQYF. The J gene is TRBJ2-7, the V gene TRBV4-1, with 7 bases that match TRBD1. CDR3 length: 16 amino acids. Germline V gene data show CDR1 as MGHRA and CDR2 as YSYEKL. V dropped 2 bases and J dropped 2; count of bases not matched to a gene: 9.